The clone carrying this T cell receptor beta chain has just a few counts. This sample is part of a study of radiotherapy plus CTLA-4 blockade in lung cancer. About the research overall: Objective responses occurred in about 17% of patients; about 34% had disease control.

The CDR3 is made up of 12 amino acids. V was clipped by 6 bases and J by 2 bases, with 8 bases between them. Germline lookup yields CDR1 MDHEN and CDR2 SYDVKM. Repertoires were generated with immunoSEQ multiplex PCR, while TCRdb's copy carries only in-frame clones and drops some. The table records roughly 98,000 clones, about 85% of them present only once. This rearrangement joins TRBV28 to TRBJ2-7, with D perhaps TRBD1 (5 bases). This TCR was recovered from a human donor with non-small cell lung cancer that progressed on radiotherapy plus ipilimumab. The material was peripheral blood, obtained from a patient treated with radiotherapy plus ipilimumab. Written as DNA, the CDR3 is TGTGCCAGCAGCCAGGGCACCTACGAGCAGTACTTC. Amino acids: CASSQGTYEQYF. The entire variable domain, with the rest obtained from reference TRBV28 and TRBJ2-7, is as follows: DVKVTQSSRYLVKRTGEKVFLECVQDMDHENMFWYRQDPGLGLRLIYFSYDVKMKEKGDIPEGYSVSREKKERFSLILESASTNQTSMYLCASSQGTYEQYFGPGTRLTVT.